This T cell receptor beta chain was identified in a study of human T cells and chemical hapten exposure. Study-wide context: The patients were mostly female; they had alopecia areata, totalis or universalis.

Per germline, CDR1 DFQATT and CDR2 SNEGSKA (reference sequence). V was pared by 0 bases and J by 6 bases, with 14 bases between. There are 14 residues in the CDR3. Sample time point: patch test 1, 2 weeks after DPC sensitization. Treatment noted: therapeutic diphenylcyclopropenone sensitization with weekly scalp DPC. MiXCR, applied by TCRdb to the RACE reads, yields one record per CDR3 protein. In the table there are roughly 74,000 distinct CDR3 sequences, 25% to 40% of which are singletons. This specimen was whole blood, taken in connection with sensitization to the hapten diphenylcyclopropenone (DPC). The receptor comes from a man aged 40-49 years with alopecia areata. Some clones in this sample may be carry-over from other donors' samples. V gene TRBV20-1 combines with J gene TRBJ1-1; maybe TRBD1 (5 bases). The CDR3 coding sequence is TGCAGTGCTAGAGATTTGGGGGGGGGACCTGAAGCTTTCTTT. Translating gives CSARDLGGGPEAFF.